Here is one T cell receptor (beta chain) with its context. Some clones are missing from TCRdb's copy, which holds only in-frame ones; the method was immunoSEQ multiplex PCR. The sample comprises tens of thousands of clones, approximately 95% of which are singletons, and roughly 0.3% rests with the top ten. The CDR3 is 11 residues long. The V gene lost 3 bases and the J gene lost 6 bases, with 5 bases spanning the gap. CDR1 and CDR2 from the germline V gene are LNHDA and SQIVND (reference sequence). This sample stems from a study of siplizumab effects on memory and regulatory T cells. The sequence derives from a human donor in good health. The material sequenced was non-Treg CD4+ T cells sorted from blood. V gene TRBV19 combines with J gene TRBJ1-2, with unresolved D. The chain's CDR3 is CASSMPHGYTF. CDR3 sequence (DNA): TGTGCCAGTAGTATGCCCCATGGCTACACCTTC.